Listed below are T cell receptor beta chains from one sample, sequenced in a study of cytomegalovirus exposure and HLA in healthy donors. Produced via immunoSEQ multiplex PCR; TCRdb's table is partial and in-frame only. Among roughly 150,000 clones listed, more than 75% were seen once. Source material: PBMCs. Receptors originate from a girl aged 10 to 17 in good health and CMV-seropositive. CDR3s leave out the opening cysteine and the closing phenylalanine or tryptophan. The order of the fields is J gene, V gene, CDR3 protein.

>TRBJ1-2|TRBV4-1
ASSQSSTGVGYGYT
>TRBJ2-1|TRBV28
ASSPSVAGGPSYNEQF
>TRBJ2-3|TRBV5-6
ASSLTSVYTDTQY
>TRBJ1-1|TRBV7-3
ASSLSDGSKTEAF
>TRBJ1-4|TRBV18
ASSPTRDNEKLF
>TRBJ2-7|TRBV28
ASTQRGPGYEQY
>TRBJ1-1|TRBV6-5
ASSYFDRGNTEAF
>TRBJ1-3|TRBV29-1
SVTGFGNTIY
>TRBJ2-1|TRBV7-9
ASSYRGYNEQF
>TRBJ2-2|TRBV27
ASRTGLGVGELF
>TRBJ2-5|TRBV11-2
ASSSGLAQETQY
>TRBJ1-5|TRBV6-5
ASRATGIRQPQH
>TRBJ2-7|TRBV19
ASSEDRPSSYEQY
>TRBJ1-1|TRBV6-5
ASSYIQGAGGTEAF
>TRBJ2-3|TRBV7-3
ASSQPDRGQDTQY
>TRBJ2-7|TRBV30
AWRPARDYKDYEQY
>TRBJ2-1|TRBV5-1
ASSLMFGVAGIVRSGAYEQF
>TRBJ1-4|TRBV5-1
ASRDRGNEKLF
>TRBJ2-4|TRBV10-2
ASTSIENIQY
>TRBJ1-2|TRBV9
AGSRRGGYT
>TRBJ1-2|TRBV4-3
ASSTQANYGYT
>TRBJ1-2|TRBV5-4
ASSLPPGGYGYT
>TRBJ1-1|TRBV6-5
ASRQDRVATEAF
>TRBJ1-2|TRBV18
ASSPLGGTNYGYT
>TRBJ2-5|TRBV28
ASSSRDRETQY
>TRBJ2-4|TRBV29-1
SVSRSVDRKNIQY
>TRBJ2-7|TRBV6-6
ASSPTGRSYEQY